Listed below are T cell receptor beta chains from one sample, sequenced in a study of blood T cell repertoires in COVID-19. TCRdb keeps only in-frame clones here, not all; method: immunoSEQ multiplex PCR. The data contain about 170,000 clones, less than 85% of them singletons. What was sequenced was peripheral blood. These receptors originate from a human donor with acute or convalescent COVID-19. The donor label of this sample is uncertain. Each CDR3 is given with its conserved first and last residue. A D gene is named only where the DNA matches it firmly. Only some rows state a clone size, as once, few, many or a class for expanded clones.

CDR3 protein	CDR3 DNA	J gene	clone size	D gene	V gene
CASSLGGENTEAFF	TGTGCCAGCAGCTTAGGGGGCGAGAACACTGAAGCTTTCTTT	TRBJ1-1	-	-	TRBV7-2
CASSPDSQKGGGLFF	TGTGCCAGCAGTCCGGACAGTCAAAAGGGTGGGGGCCTGTTTTTT	TRBJ1-4	-	-	TRBV28
CASSQDVETGVDTQYF	TGCGCCAGCAGCCAAGATGTTGAGACAGGGGTAGATACGCAGTATTTT	TRBJ2-3	-	TRBD1	TRBV4-3
CASMSSGGNTGELFF	TGCGCCAGCATGAGTAGCGGGGGGAATACCGGGGAGCTGTTTTTT	TRBJ2-2	few	TRBD2	TRBV10-2
CASSLGVPSGGPRLGETQYF	TGTGCCAGCAGCTTAGGGGTTCCTAGCGGGGGGCCCCGGCTTGGGGAGACCCAGTACTTC	TRBJ2-5	few	TRBD2	TRBV7-8
CASSYSLRGRIGELFF	TGTGCCAGCAGTTACTCCTTGAGAGGGCGAATCGGGGAGCTGTTTTTT	TRBJ2-2	-	-	TRBV6-5
CASSSYRGSATNEKLFF	TGTGCCAGCAGCTCCTATCGTGGGAGTGCAACTAATGAAAAACTGTTTTTT	TRBJ1-4	-	-	TRBV7-9
CASSARGPGNTIYF	TGTGCCAGCAGCGCGAGGGGGCCTGGAAACACCATATATTTT	TRBJ1-3	once	TRBD1	TRBV5-6
CAISAYNEQYF	TGTGCCATCAGTGCATACAACGAGCAGTACTTC	TRBJ2-7	once	-	TRBV10-3
CASSLVSPNEQFF	TGTGCCAGCAGCTTAGTCAGTCCTAATGAGCAGTTCTTC	TRBJ2-1	-	-	TRBV7-9
CASSGGAGGGASGELFF	TGTGCCAGCAGCGGAGGGGCTGGCGGGGGGGCATCCGGGGAGCTGTTTTTT	TRBJ2-2	once	TRBD2	TRBV9
CATSREATQGNSPLHF	TGTGCCACCAGCAGAGAAGCGACTCAGGGTAATTCACCCCTCCACTTT	TRBJ1-6	-	-	TRBV15
CASSIGASGSYEQYF	TGTGCCAGTAGTATAGGGGCTAGCGGGTCATACGAGCAGTACTTC	TRBJ2-7	-	TRBD2	TRBV19
CATSGTFTGQVTEAFF	TGTGCCACCAGCGGAACCTTTACAGGGCAGGTCACTGAAGCTTTCTTT	TRBJ1-1	-	-	TRBV15
CASSLATAYGYTF	TGTGCCAGCAGCTTAGCCACAGCATACGGCTACACCTTC	TRBJ1-2	-	-	TRBV7-2
CASSSQGAPNYGYTF	TGTGCCAGCAGCTCACAGGGTGCTCCAAACTATGGCTACACCTTC	TRBJ1-2	-	-	TRBV4-2
CASRQGATEAFF	TGTGCCAGTAGACAGGGGGCGACTGAAGCTTTCTTT	TRBJ1-1	-	TRBD1	TRBV19
CASSQGLLAGGYNEQFF	TGCGCCAGCAGCCAAGGACTACTAGCCGGGGGGTACAATGAGCAGTTCTTC	TRBJ2-1	once	TRBD2	TRBV4-3
CASIGGGTGNQPQHF	TGTGCCAGCATCGGGGGGGGGACTGGCAATCAGCCCCAGCATTTT	TRBJ1-5	-	-	TRBV2
CASSLTRDYTEAFF	TGTGCCAGCAGCTTAACCAGGGACTACACTGAAGCTTTCTTT	TRBJ1-1	-	-	TRBV7-9
CASSPGQATNEKLFF	TGTGCCAGCTCACCGGGACAGGCAACTAATGAAAAACTGTTTTTT	TRBJ1-4	-	TRBD1	TRBV18
CASSLFGQGATEAFF	TGTGCCAGCAGCTTATTTGGGCAGGGGGCCACTGAAGCTTTCTTT	TRBJ1-1	-	TRBD1	TRBV11-3
CASSSLRATEAFF	TGTGCCAGCAGCTCCCTCAGGGCTACTGAAGCTTTCTTT	TRBJ1-1	-	-	TRBV5-5
CASSEGTGLGGYTF	TGTGCCAGCAGCGAGGGGACAGGGCTGGGCGGCTACACCTTC	TRBJ1-2	-	TRBD1	TRBV5-4
CASSVEGQRVGYGYTF	TGTGCCAGCAGCGTAGAAGGACAACGGGTAGGGTATGGCTACACCTTC	TRBJ1-2	-	-	TRBV9
CASSDRPNQPQHF	TGTGCCAGCAGTGACAGGCCGAATCAGCCCCAGCATTTT	TRBJ1-5	few	-	TRBV2
CASSLRSRDGGYGYTF	TGTGCCAGCAGCTTAAGGAGTAGGGATGGAGGCTATGGCTACACCTTC	TRBJ1-2	-	-	TRBV4-2
CASSGYEGANYEQYF	TGTGCCAGCAGTGGGTATGAAGGGGCGAACTACGAGCAGTACTTC	TRBJ2-7	-	-	TRBV28
CASSLGGTGGANYGYTF	TGTGCCAGCAGCTTAGGGGGTACAGGGGGAGCTAACTATGGCTACACCTTC	TRBJ1-2	-	TRBD1	TRBV7-2
CASSQGGRSPWGYTF	TGTGCCAGCAGCCAAGGGGGGCGCAGCCCGTGGGGCTACACCTTC	TRBJ1-2	-	-	TRBV4-2
CASSLFGYEQYF	TGTGCCAGCAGCCTGTTCGGCTACGAGCAGTACTTC	TRBJ2-7	-	-	TRBV7-2
CASSSGQALNYF	TGTGCCAGCAGCTCCGGACAGGCCCTGAACTACTTT	TRBJ1-1	-	TRBD1	TRBV7-9
CASSLYNEQFF	TGTGCCAGCAGTCTGTACAATGAGCAGTTCTTC	TRBJ2-1	-	-	TRBV12-3/TRBV12-4